This T cell receptor beta chain was captured in a study of T cell responses to AZD1222 COVID-19 vaccine. Study-level findings and limits: Spike-wide vaccine-associated CD4 TCRs dominated at 160-218 and 743-854.

Sequenced by immunoSEQ multiplex PCR; TCRdb stores in-frame clones only, minus some. The table records approximately 150,000 clones, just over 90% of them present only once. A note on this clone: No antigen is known for it.

Sequenced here: peripheral blood, sampled 28 days after the second AZD1222 dose. This clonotype originated in an adult who received the AZD1222 COVID-19 vaccine.

Here the CDR3 reads CASSESGKGNTIYF. CDR3 nucleotide sequence: TGCGCCAGCAGTGAGTCGGGCAAGGGAAACACCATATATTTT. The gene calls are TRBV10-2 and TRBJ1-3; D is ambiguous. Germline values: CDR1 WSHSY, CDR2 SAAADI. The CDR3 is 14 residues long. V was trimmed by 0 bases and J by 4 bases, leaving 7 bases between them.